The subject of this entry is one TCR beta chain. The antigen this receptor binds is unknown. Base qualities were left out, and no much larger clone turns up one base away. Counted from cysteine to phenylalanine, this CDR3 has 16 amino acids. Only the CDR3 portion is preserved as DNA: 48 bases, with reading frame beginning at the first base. At the junction V is shortened by 3 bases and J by 2 bases; bases outside the gene matches: 4. CDR1 and CDR2 were assigned from the germline V gene as MNHNS and SASEGT. The data derive from a study of cytotoxic CD8 clonotypes in ibrutinib-treated CLL (dated by TCRdb to about 2021). The study in broad terms: The cohort was composed of about 10 relapsed/refractory and 15 treatment-naive patients; IGHV unmutated status was identified in 17 to 18 patients. Cryopreserved peripheral blood mononuclear cells were obtained prior to treatment, at the time of response, and at either disease progression or sustained remission. Response samples were taken after a median of roughly 12 months on treatment, ranging from 6 to 36 months. On average, each sample yielded approximately 250,000 productive templates and tens of thousands of productive rearrangements. Longitudinal samples were available for about 30% of the roughly 90 trial participants. Partial responses were observed in approximately 24 patients and complete responses in 2; after a median follow-up of 68 months, remission was maintained in approximately 14 patients and progression was observed in approximately 12. All remission and progressive disease samples were collected while patients were still receiving ibrutinib. The investigation overall reported the following: An increase in clonality was observed at ibrutinib response, with clonality remaining stable during sustained remission and falling back toward baseline at progression. Sampling times were not matched between sustained-remission and progressing patients, and lymph node repertoires were not studied. Public clonotypes were rare and either shrank or stayed stable during treatment, and the rise in clonality at ibrutinib response reflected expansion of private clonotypes. Baseline clonality exceeded that of age-matched healthy donors and correlated strongly with circulating CD8+ T-cell counts.

The goal of deep resolution MiSeq sequencing was a depth between 1 in 1 million and 1 in 200,000 T cells, and coverage averaged 10x per clonotype. TCR beta libraries were generated with the immunoSEQ hsTCRB Kit. The paper's processing steps were these. The data were analyzed with ImmunoSEQ Analyzer and ImmunoSEQ Data Assistant, and V, D and J gene assignments followed IMGT definitions. Clonality, which ranges from 0 to 1, was calculated by subtracting the normalized Shannon entropy of productive rearrangement frequencies from one. Only overrepresented clonotypes making up at least 0.05% of each patient's repertoire were included in the public clonotype analysis. Repertoires from more than ten age-matched healthy donors in immuneACCESS were used as clonality controls. Drawn from immuneACCESS, this table holds only the in-frame rearrangements with V and J called that TCRdb kept. Clones are partly lost; checked studies trace under half to an unresolved V gene and leave the rest unexplained. Clone size and the V and J calls come from that table; the DNA yielded D and trimming. The sample table holds fewer than 13,000 clones, of which 79% were seen once. Together, the top ten hold 16% of the sample.

Explained via the paper, the time point label denotes: progressive disease on ibrutinib. For TCR beta library preparation, 2 to 2.5 micrograms of genomic DNA were isolated from cryopreserved PBMCs. Longitudinal blood samples from CLL patients on ibrutinib monotherapy were analyzed using high-throughput TCR beta sequencing. The patients were enrolled in a single-center, open-label phase 2 trial of ibrutinib monotherapy. The chain is encoded by TRBV6-1 joined to TRBJ2-3; 11 middle bases align to TRBD2. The TCR was taken from a human donor with chronic lymphocytic leukemia. Sequenced material: PBMCs, taken at disease progression, from a patient treated with ibrutinib. The encoded CDR3 is CASSEASGGLTDTQYF. The DNA is as follows: TGTGCCAGCAGTGAGGCTAGCGGGGGGCTCACAGATACGCAGTATTTT.